This T cell receptor (beta chain) emerged from a study of siplizumab effects on memory and regulatory T cells (dated by TCRdb to the late 2010s). Regarding the complete study: The study examined how the anti-CD2 antibody siplizumab affects alloreactive T-cell subsets in allogeneic mixed lymphocyte reactions built from human PBMCs.

Study-wide conclusions, independent of this receptor: The cumulative frequency of alloreactive sequences that could be traced back to unstimulated CD4+ memory T cells was significantly reduced by siplizumab. Because sequences below about 10^-5 frequency were poorly captured, only a minor fraction of alloreactive clones could be mapped to unstimulated subsets. Greater diversity appeared to be present in unstimulated naive T cells than in memory T cells, and a substantial contribution to the alloresponse seemed to be made by naive cells. Whether proliferating Tregs from siplizumab cultures were suppressive was not functionally confirmed. Roughly 75-95% of proliferating CD4+ or CD8+ clones could not be assigned a naive or memory phenotype. Of the alloreactive CD4+ clones that could be mapped, the Treg-derived share averaged 68.8% with siplizumab compared with roughly 25% in control reactions.

Receptor libraries were prepared by the immunoSEQ multiplex PCR assay. Each sample had some 9.7 x 10^4 TCR templates assayed by the deep sequencing platform. Genomic DNA extracted from sorted T cells was used for TCRbeta CDR3 sequencing. The authors processed their data as follows. The R programming language was used for clonal analysis of TCRbeta CDR3 data. Alloreactive CD4+ and CD8+ clones were defined by comparing unstimulated samples with post-reaction CFSE-low samples. By matching sequences to the repertoires of sorted unstimulated Treg and non-Treg cells, each alloreactive CD4+ clone was assigned a regulatory or non-regulatory origin. TCRdb mirrors the immuneACCESS table, restricted to in-frame sequences. Some clones are absent from its copies; in checked studies, under half trace to an unresolved V gene, and the reason for the others is unknown. D and trimming were read from the DNA, whereas the V and J calls and clone size are those reported in that table. This sample lists approximately 94,000 clones; roughly 93% were detected once. The top ten clonotypes cover 5.5% to 7.5% of the sample.

Measured from the cysteine to the phenylalanine, the CDR3 is 17 residues long. Only the CDR3 region is kept as DNA, spanning 51 bases read in frame from base 1. The junction shows trimming of 4 bases on V and 2 bases on J, plus 20 bases between the germline ends. For CDR1 and CDR2, the germline V gene (reference sequence) lists LNHDA and SQIVND. Sorted unstimulated T cells and proliferating T cells recovered from mixed lymphocyte reactions underwent TCRbeta CDR3 sequencing. Fresh whole blood from about 9 HLA-typed healthy donors was used as the source from which PBMCs were isolated. This clone appeared once. Its antigen target is currently unknown. No much larger clonotype is one base removed from it; base qualities were not supplied.

The source of this sequence is a human donor in good health. The sequencing sample was made of CD8+ T cells sorted from blood. The chain is encoded by TRBV19 joined to TRBJ2-5; the D gene is perhaps TRBD1 or TRBD2, as each covers 5 bases. The CDR3 amino acid sequence is: CASSNRDLSGPQETQYF. The DNA sequence reads TGTGCCAGTAGTAATAGGGACCTCTCCGGGCCACAAGAGACCCAGTACTTC.